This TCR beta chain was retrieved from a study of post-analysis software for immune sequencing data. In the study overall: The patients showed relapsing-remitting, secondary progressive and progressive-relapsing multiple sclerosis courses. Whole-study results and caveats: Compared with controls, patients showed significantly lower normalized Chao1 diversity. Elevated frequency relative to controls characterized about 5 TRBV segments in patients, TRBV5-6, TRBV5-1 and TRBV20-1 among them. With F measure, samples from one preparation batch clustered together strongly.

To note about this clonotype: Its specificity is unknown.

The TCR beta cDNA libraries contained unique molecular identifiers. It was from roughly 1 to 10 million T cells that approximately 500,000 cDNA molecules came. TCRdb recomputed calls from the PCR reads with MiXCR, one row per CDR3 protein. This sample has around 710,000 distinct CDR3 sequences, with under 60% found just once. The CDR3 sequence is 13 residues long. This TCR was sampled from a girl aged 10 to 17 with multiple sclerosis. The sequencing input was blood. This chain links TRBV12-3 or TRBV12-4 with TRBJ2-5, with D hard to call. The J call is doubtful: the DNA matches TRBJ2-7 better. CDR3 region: CASSLGLQDEQYF. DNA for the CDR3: TGTGCCAGCAGCCTCGGGCTGCAGGACGAGCAGTACTTC.